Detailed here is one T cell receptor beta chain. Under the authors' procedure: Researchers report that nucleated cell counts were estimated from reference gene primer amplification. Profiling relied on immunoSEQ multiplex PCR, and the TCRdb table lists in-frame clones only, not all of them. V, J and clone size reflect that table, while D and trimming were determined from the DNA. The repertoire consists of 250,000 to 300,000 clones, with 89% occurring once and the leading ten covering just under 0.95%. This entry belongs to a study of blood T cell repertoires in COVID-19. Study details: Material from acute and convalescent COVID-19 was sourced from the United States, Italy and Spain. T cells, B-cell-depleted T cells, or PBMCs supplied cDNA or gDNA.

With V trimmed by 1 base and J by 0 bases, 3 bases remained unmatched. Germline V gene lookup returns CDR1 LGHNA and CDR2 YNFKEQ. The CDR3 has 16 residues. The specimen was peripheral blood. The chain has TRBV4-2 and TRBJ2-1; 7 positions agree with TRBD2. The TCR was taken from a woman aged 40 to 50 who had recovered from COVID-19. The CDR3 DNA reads TGTGCCAGCAGCCAAGTGGGGGGGAGCTCCTACAATGAGCAGTTCTTC. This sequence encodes CASSQVGGSSYNEQFF.